This T cell receptor beta chain comes out of a study of blood T cell repertoires in COVID-19. Whole-study context: The study drew acute and convalescent COVID-19 samples from the United States, Italy and Spain. In each case, the material was cDNA or gDNA derived from T cells, B-cell-depleted T cells, or PBMCs.

Per the study methods: Amplifying reference gene primers gave estimates of nucleated cell counts. The method was immunoSEQ multiplex PCR; TCRdb's version includes in-frame clones alone and lacks a portion of them. V, J and clone size derive from that table, while D and trimming were established from the DNA sequence. The sample lists about 180,000 clones, 80% to 85% occurring once. Seattle's cohort entered during active infection and was followed longitudinally. The J segment lost 3 bases and the V segment lost 5 bases, leaving 5 bases of the junction unmatched. Germline lookup yields CDR1 SNHLY and CDR2 FYNNEI. The CDR3 totals 14 residues.

The clonotype comes from a woman in her 70s with COVID-19, enrolled during active disease. V gene TRBV2 combines with J gene TRBJ2-3; 7 bases fit TRBD2. Material: peripheral blood. CDR3 sequence reads: CASSRLAGTDTQYF. CDR3 sequence (DNA): TGTGCCAGCAGTCGACTAGCTGGTACAGATACGCAGTATTTT.